This TCR beta chain is from a study of CD8+ T cells in alopecia areata. Regarding treatment: oral pan-JAK inhibitor, 5-10 mg twice daily. Both CD4+ and CD8+ T cells were separated by sorting PBMCs. V shed 4 bases and J shed 10 bases, with 17 bases lying between them. In germline, CDR1 is MNHEY, CDR2 SMNVEV (reference sequence). This CDR3 has 14 amino acids. As the sequencing template, cDNA was produced by extracting RNA and reverse transcribing it. Data came from immunoSEQ multiplex PCR; TCRdb stores just in-frame clones and leaves some out. This sample has 150,000 to 200,000 clones, with 50% to 65% found just once.

Source: CD4+ T cells sorted from blood, taken at week 24, from a patient treated with tofacitinib. This TCR was recovered from a human donor with alopecia areata. The J gene is TRBJ2-1, the V gene TRBV27; maybe TRBD1 (5 bases). This CDR3 reads CASSSKRQLGEQFF. The CDR3 nucleotides are TGTGCCAGCAGTTCAAAACGACAGTTAGGGGAGCAGTTCTTC.